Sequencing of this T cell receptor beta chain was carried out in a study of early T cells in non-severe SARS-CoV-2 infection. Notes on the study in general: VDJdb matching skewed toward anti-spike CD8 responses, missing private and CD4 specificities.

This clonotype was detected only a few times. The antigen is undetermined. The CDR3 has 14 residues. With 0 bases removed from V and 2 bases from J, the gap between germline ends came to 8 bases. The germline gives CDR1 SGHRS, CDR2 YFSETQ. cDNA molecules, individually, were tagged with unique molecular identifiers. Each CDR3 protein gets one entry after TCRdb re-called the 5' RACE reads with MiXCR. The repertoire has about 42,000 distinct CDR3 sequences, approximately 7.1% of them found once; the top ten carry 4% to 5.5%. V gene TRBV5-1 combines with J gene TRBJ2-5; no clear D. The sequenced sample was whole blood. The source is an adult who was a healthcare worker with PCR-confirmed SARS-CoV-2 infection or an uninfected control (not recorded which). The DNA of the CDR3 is TGCGCCAGCAGCTTGGGCCCAGCTCAAGAGACCCAGTACTTC. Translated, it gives CASSLGPAQETQYF.